This T cell receptor (beta chain) was sequenced during a study of T cells after yellow fever vaccination (dated by TCRdb to the late 2010s). About the investigation overall: The SMART-Seq v4 Ultra Low Input RNA kit was used to prepare libraries from fractions with low cell numbers. To track T-cell clones before and after primary and booster YFV17D yellow fever vaccination, bulk TCR alpha and beta repertoires were sequenced longitudinally. Two healthy male donors, one aged 18 to 30 and one aged 30 to 40 years, made up the cohort. Bulk PBMC replicates and cell subsets were isolated from blood drawn at multiple timepoints before and after both primary and secondary immunization. What the research found in general, with its limitations: The study included only two donors, which limits how far the findings can be generalized. Because abundant contaminating clonotypes from the bulk population could be contained in FACS-sorted repertoires, computational filtering was required. A small share of clonotypes was detected in both CD4 and CD8 compartments, with the overlap likely arising from convergent recombination. After the booster, most clones that had expanded after primary vaccination were detected again (almost 97% of CD4 and 70% to 90% of CD8), suggesting broad maintenance of memory. The secondary T-cell response was weaker than the primary response but faster, peaking on day 5 instead of day 15.

From a lookup of the germline V gene (reference sequence), CDR1 and CDR2 are SEHNR and FQNEAQ. V and J are truncated by 5 bases and 7 bases respectively, leaving an intervening sequence of 21 bases. The CDR3 measures 16 amino acids from cysteine to phenylalanine. Only the CDR3 portion is preserved as DNA: 48 bases, with reading frame beginning at the first base. The meaning of the sample's treatment or condition label: live attenuated yellow fever vaccine strain. At each blood-draw timepoint, two biological replicates of bulk PBMCs were collected. A standard Ficoll-Paque protocol was used to isolate PBMCs from peripheral blood. RNA was extracted with TriZol from bulk PBMCs, CD4 and CD8 fractions, and dextramer-positive and dextramer-negative fractions. This clonotype was observed a few times. The clone's antigen remains unknown. The input lacks base qualities; no much larger clone sits a single base away.

TCR cDNA was made using 5'RACE template switching, a step that added a universal primer site and unique molecular identifiers. Priming for cDNA synthesis came from both the TCR alpha and TCR beta constant segments. Library amplification involved two PCR steps, and the second step added sample barcodes and sequencing adapters. Sequencing of the libraries was done on either Illumina HiSeq 2500 (2x100 bp) or NovaSeq (2x150 bp). Turning to the authors' computational methods: Reads were demultiplexed and collapsed into UMI consensus sequences with MIGEC, and V(D)J alignment was performed with MiXCR. Vaccine-responding clonotypes were defined with edgeR using replicate PBMC samples, requiring FDR below 0.01 and a log2 fold change above 5 up to day 15. Bulk clonotypes were assigned CD4 or CD8 identity according to which sequenced CD4 or CD8 repertoire held them at higher abundance. Using fastp at Q25 and MiXCR, TCRdb reprocessed the public reads and kept productive beta chains. Records with the same CDR3 protein are collapsed into one entry carrying the most frequent genes and DNA. Here the V and J calls rest on TCRdb's processing, not on the authors' analysis. The sample table records about 630,000 distinct CDR3 sequences; roughly 12% of these occur just once. About 15% of the sample lies in the top ten.

Specimen: PBMCs, collected on the day of the yellow fever booster vaccination. The sequence came from a man aged 25 to 40 who received the YFV17D yellow fever vaccine. The chain is made from TRBV7-9 and TRBJ2-1, and perhaps TRBD2 as D gene, on 5 matching bases. The CDR3 region has the sequence CASSPRGSSLENEQFF. The nucleotide sequence is TGTGCCAGCAGCCCCCGGGGTAGCTCTTTAGAAAATGAGCAGTTCTTC.